This T cell receptor (beta chain) was retrieved from a study of T-cell memory formation after mild COVID-19. The CDR3 is made up of 18 amino acids. V lost 1 base and J 4 bases, leaving 22 bases between the germline ends. Germline lookup yields CDR1 LGHDT and CDR2 YNNKEL (reference sequence). TCRdb itself ran the 5' RACE reads through MiXCR, one entry per CDR3 protein. The sample lists roughly 320,000 distinct CDR3 sequences; under 30% were seen once. This chain links TRBV3-1 with TRBJ2-5; D may be TRBD2 (6 bases). The sample consisted of PBMCs or a T cell subset sorted from them (not recorded which). This sequence was found in an adult woman who had mild COVID-19 (a few samples of this study predate the infection). Cell type and time point are not known. Written as DNA, the CDR3 is TGTGCCAGCAGCCAAGTATTGAAACCCGGGGAGGCTCGAGAGACCCAGTACTTC. Protein sequence: CASSQVLKPGEARETQYF.